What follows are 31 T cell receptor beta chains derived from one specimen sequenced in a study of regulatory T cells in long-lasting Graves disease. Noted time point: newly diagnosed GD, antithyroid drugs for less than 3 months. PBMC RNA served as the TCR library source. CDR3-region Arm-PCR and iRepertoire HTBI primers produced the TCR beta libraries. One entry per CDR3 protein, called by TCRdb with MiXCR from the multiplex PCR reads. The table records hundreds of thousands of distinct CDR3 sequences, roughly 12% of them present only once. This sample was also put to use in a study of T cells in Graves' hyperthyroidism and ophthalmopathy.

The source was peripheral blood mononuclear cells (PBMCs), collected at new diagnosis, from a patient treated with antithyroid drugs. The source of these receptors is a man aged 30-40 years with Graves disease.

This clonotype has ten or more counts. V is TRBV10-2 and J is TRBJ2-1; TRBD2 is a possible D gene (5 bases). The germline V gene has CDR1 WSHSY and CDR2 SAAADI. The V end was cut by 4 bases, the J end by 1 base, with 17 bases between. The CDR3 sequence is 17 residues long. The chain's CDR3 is CASSVLASPNSYNEQFF. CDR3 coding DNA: TGCGCCAGCAGTGTCCTTGCTAGCCCAAATTCCTACAATGAGCAGTTCTTC.

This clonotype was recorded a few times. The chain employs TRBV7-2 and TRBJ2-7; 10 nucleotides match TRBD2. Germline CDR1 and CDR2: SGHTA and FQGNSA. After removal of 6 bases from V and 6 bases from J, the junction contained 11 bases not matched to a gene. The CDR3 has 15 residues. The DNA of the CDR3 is TGTGCCAGCAGATTTTGGACTAGCGGCTTCACCGAGCAGTACTTC. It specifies CASRFWTSGFTEQYF.

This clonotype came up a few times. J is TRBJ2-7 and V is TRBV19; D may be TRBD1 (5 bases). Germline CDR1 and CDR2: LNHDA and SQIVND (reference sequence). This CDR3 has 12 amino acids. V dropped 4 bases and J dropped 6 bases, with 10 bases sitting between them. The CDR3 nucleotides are TGTGCCAGTAGTAACCAGGGCGGCGAGCAGTACTTC. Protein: CASSNQGGEQYF.

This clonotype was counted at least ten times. The CDR3 spells CASSEQVGNEQFF. In DNA, the CDR3 is TGTGCCAGCAGTGAACAAGTTGGTAATGAGCAGTTCTTC. The chain joins TRBV6-1 to TRBJ2-1; D is undetermined. CDR1 and CDR2 from the germline V gene are MNHNS and SASEGT. Trimming took 2 bases from V and 7 from J, leaving 9 bases between them. The CDR3 consists of 13 residues.

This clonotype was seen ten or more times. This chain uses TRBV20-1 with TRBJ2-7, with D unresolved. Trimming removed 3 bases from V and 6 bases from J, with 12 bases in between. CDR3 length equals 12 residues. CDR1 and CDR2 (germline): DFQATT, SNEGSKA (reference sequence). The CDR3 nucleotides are TGCAGTGCTAGTCGAGTATCCCGCGAGCAGTACTTC. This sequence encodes CSASRVSREQYF.

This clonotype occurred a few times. The CDR3 nucleotides read TGTGCCACCAGCAGAGGTAGCGGGATTACAGATACGCAGTATTTT. Its protein product is CATSRGSGITDTQYF. The chain is built from TRBV15 and TRBJ2-3; TRBD2 aligns across 8 bases. From germline, CDR1 is LNHNV and CDR2 YYDKDF (reference sequence). The CDR3 spans 15 residues. The V and J ends lost 1 base and 3 bases, in that order; junction bases with no gene match: 3.

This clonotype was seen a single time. The CDR3 nucleotides read TGTGCCACCAGTGAAGGACAGCTGCGGTTCTTC. This encodes CATSEGQLRFF. This rearrangement joins TRBV24-1 to TRBJ2-1; D possibly corresponds to TRBD1 (6 bases). CDR1 and CDR2 (germline): KGHDR, SFDVKD. This CDR3 spans 11 amino acids. Between the trimmed V and J ends, which lost 4 bases and 15 bases, there was a span of 12 bases.

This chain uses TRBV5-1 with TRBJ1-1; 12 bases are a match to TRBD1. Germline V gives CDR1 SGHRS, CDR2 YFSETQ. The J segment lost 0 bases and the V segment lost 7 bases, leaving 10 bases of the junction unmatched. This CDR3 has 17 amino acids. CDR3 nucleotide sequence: TGCGCCAGCTCCCTTGGGACAGGGGGCCGGCTGAACACTGAAGCTTTCTTT. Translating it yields CASSLGTGGRLNTEAFF.

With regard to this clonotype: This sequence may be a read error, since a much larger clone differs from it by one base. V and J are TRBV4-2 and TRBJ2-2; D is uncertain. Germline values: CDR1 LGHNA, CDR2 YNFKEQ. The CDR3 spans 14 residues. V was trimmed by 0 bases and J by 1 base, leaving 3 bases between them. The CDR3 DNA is TGTGCCAGCAGCCAAGAGGAGAACACCGGGGAGCTGTTTTTT. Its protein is CASSQEENTGELFF.

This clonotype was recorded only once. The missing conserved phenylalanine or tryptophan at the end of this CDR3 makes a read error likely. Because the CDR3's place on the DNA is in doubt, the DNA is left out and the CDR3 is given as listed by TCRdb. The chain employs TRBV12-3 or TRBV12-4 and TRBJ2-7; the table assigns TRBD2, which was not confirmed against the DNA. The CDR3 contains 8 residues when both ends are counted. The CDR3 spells CASSIRAG.

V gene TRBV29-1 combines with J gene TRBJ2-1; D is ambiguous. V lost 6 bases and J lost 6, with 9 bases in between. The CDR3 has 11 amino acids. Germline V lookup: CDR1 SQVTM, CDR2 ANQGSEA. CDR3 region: CSVSKSNEQFF. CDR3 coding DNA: TGCAGCGTCTCAAAATCCAATGAGCAGTTCTTC.

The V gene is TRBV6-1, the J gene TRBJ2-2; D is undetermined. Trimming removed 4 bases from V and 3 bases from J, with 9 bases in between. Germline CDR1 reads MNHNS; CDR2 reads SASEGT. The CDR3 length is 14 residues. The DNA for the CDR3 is TGTGCCAGCAGTGCCGACTCCGACACCGGGGAGCTGTTTTTT. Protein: CASSADSDTGELFF.

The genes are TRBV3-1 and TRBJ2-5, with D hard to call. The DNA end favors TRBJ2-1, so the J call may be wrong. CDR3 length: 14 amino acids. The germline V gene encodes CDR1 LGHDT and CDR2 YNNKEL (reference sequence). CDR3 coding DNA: TGTGCCAGCAGCCGAGTTGGTGGAAACAATGAGCAGTTCTTC. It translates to CASSRVGGNNEQFF.

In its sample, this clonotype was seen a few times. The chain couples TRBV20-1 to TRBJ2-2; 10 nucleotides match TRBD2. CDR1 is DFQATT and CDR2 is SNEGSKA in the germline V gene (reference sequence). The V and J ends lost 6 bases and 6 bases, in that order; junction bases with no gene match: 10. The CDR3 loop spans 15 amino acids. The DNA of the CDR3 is TGCAGTGCCCAAGGTTTAGCGGGGGGAGCCGGGGAGCTGTTTTTT. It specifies CSAQGLAGGAGELFF.

CDR3 loop: CASSSGDEKLFF. The DNA of the CDR3 is TGTGCCAGCTCTAGTGGGGATGAAAAACTGTTTTTT. The rearrangement joins TRBV7-9 to TRBJ1-4; D gene unclear. CDR3 size: 12 residues. V dropped 8 bases and J dropped 6 bases, with 10 bases sitting between them. CDR1 and CDR2 (germline): SEHNR, FQNEAQ (reference sequence). Filled out from reference TRBV7-9 and TRBJ1-4, the complete variable domain reads DTGVSQNPRHKITKRGQNVTFRCDPISEHNRLYWYRQTLGQGPEFLTYFQNEAQLEKSRLLSDRFSAERPKGSFSTLEIQRTEQGDSAMYLCASSSGDEKLFFGSGTQLSVL.

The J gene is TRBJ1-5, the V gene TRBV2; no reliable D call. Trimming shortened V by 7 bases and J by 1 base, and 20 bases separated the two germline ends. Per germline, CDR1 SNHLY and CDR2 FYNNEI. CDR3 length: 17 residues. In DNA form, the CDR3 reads TGTGCCAGCACCATCGGTTGGGCCAACGAAAGCAATCAGCCCCAGCATTTT. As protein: CASTIGWANESNQPQHF.

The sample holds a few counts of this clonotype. In nucleotides, the CDR3 is TGTGCCAGCAGCTTAATGATCGCCGGGGAGCTGTTTTTT. Translating gives CASSLMIAGELFF. The V call is TRBV7-3, the J call TRBJ2-2; D is unclear. Trimming shortened V by 1 base and J by 6 bases, and 6 bases separated the two germline ends. The CDR3 has 13 residues. Germline assignment: CDR1 SGHTA and CDR2 FQGTGA.

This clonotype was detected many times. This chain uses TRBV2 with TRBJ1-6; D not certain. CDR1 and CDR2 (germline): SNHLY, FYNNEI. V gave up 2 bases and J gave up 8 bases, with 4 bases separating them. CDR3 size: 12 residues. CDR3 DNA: TGTGCCAGCAGTGAAAGGTATTCACCCCTCCACTTT. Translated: CASSERYSPLHF. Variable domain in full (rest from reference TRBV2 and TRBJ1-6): EPEVTQTPSHQVTQMGQEVILRCVPISNHLYFYWYRQILGQKVEFLVSFYNNEISEKSEIFDDQFSVERPDGSNFTLKIRSTKLEDSAMYFCASSERYSPLHFGNGTRLTVT.

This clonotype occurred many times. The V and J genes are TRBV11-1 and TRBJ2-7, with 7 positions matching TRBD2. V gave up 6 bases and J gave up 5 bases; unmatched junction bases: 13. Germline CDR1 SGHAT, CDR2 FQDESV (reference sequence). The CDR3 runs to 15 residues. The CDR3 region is CASRSSAGAYDEQYF. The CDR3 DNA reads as TGTGCCAGCAGGTCATCCGCGGGAGCTTACGACGAGCAGTACTTC.

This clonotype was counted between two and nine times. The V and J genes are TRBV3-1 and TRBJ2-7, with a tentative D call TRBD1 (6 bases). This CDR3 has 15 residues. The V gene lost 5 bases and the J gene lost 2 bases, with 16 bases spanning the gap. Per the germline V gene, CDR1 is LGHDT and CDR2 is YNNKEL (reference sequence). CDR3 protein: CASSILPGQAYEQYF. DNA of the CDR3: TGTGCCAGCAGCATTCTACCGGGACAAGCCTACGAGCAGTACTTC.

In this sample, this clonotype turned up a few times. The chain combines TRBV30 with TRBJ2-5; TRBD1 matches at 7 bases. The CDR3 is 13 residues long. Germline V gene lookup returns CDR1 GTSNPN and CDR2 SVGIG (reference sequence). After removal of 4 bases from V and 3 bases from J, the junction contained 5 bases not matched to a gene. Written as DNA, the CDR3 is TGTGCCTGGAACCTCGGGACAGAAGAGACCCAGTACTTC. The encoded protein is CAWNLGTEETQYF.

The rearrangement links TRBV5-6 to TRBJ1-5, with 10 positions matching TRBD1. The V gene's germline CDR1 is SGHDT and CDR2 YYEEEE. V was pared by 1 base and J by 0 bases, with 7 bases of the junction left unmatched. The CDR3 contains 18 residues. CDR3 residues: CASSLRTGGAYSNQPQHF. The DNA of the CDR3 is TGTGCCAGCAGCTTGAGGACAGGGGGAGCCTATAGCAATCAGCCCCAGCATTTT.

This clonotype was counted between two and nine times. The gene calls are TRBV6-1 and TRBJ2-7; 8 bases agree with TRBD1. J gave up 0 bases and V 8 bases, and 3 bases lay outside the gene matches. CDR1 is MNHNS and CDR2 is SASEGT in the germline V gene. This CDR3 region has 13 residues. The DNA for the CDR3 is TGTGCCAGCTACAGGGGGAGCTCCTACGAGCAGTACTTC. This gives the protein CASYRGSSYEQYF.

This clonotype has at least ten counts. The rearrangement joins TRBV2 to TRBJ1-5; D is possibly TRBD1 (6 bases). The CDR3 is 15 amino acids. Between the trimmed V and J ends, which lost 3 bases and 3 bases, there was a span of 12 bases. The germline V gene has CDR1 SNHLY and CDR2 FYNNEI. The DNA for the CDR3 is TGTGCCAGCAGTGAGAAGGGACACCTCAATCAGCCCCAGCATTTT. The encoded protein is CASSEKGHLNQPQHF.

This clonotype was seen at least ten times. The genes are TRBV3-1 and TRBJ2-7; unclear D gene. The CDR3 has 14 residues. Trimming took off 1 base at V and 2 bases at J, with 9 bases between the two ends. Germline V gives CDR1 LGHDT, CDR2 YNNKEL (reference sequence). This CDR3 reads CASSQGQHAYEQYF. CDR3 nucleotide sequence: TGTGCCAGCAGCCAAGGGCAGCACGCCTACGAGCAGTACTTC.

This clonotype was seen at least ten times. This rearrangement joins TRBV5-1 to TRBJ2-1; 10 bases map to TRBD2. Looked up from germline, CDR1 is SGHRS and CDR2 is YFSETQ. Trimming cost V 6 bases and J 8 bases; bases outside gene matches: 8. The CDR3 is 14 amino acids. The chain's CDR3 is CASTPLAGKHEQFF. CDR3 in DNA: TGCGCCAGCACCCCACTAGCGGGAAAGCATGAGCAGTTCTTC.

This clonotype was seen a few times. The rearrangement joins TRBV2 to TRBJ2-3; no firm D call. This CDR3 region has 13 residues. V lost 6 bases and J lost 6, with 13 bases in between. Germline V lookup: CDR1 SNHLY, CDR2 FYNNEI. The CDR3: CASSPGLKDTQYF. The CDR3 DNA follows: TGTGCCAGCAGCCCGGGCCTCAAGGATACGCAGTATTTT.

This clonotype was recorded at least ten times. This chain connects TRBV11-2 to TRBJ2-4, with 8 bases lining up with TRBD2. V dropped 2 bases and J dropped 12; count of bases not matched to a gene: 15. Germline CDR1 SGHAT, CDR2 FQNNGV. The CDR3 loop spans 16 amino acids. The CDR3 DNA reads TGTGCCAGCAGCTTATTCCCCTCAGGACTAGCAACCAATCAGTACTTC. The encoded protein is CASSLFPSGLATNQYF.

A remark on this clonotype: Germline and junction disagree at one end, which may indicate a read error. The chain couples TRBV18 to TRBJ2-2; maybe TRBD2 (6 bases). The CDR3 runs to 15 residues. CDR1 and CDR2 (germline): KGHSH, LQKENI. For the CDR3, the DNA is TGTGTCAGCTCACAAATAGCGGATTTAGGCGGGGAGCTGTTTTTT. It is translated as CVSSQIADLGGELFF.

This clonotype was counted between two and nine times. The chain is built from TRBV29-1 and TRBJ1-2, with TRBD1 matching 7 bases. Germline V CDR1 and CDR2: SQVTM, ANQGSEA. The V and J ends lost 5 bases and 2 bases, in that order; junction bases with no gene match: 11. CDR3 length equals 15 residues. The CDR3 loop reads CSVLQAGQQNYGYTF. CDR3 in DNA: TGCAGCGTTCTCCAGGCGGGACAGCAGAACTATGGCTACACCTTC.

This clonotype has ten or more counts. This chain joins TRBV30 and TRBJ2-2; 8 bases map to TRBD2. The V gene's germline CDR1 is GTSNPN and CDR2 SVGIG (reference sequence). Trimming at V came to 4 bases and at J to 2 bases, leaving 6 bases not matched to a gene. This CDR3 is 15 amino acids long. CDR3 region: CAWTSGSSNTGELFF. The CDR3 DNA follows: TGTGCCTGGACTAGCGGGTCCTCAAACACCGGGGAGCTGTTTTTT.